These T cell receptor beta chains were read from a single sample in a study of T-cell reconstitution after alpha-beta-depleted transplantation in children. Each CDR3 protein is one row after TCRdb ran MiXCR on the PCR reads. The profile shows about 470,000 distinct CDR3 sequences, over 40% of them singletons. The sample here was PBMCs, taken before TCRalphabeta/CD19-depleted stem cell transplant. The source of these receptors is a girl aged 2-10 years with aplastic anemia, due to receive a stem cell transplant. The CDR3 runs from the conserved cysteine through the conserved F or W. Each record gives: clone size, V gene, D gene, J gene, CDR3 protein, CDR3 DNA. D genes are given only for firm matches. Clone size, where shown, is once, few, many, or a class for clones that have expanded.

clone size: -; V gene: TRBV28; D gene: -; J gene: TRBJ1-5; CDR3 protein: CASSYGLLGSNQPQHF; CDR3 DNA: TGTGCCAGCAGTTACGGCTTGCTTGGGAGCAATCAGCCCCAGCATTTT
clone size: -; V gene: TRBV27; D gene: TRBD2; J gene: TRBJ2-7; CDR3 protein: CASSPGNGRAPEQYF; CDR3 DNA: TGTGCCAGCAGCCCTGGTAACGGGAGGGCCCCCGAGCAGTACTTC
clone size: -; V gene: TRBV29-1; D gene: TRBD1; J gene: TRBJ1-1; CDR3 protein: CSVDRETAFF; CDR3 DNA: TGCAGCGTAGACAGGGAGACAGCTTTCTTT
clone size: few; V gene: TRBV15; D gene: -; J gene: TRBJ2-3; CDR3 protein: CATSRGVGQYF; CDR3 DNA: TGTGCCACCAGCAGAGGGGTTGGGCAGTATTTT
clone size: many; V gene: TRBV4-1; D gene: TRBD2; J gene: TRBJ2-3; CDR3 protein: CASSQGPLAGMQYF; CDR3 DNA: TGCGCCAGCAGCCAAGGGCCACTAGCGGGGATGCAGTATTTT
clone size: once; V gene: TRBV20-1; D gene: -; J gene: TRBJ2-2; CDR3 protein: CSASMGYLGTGELFF; CDR3 DNA: TGCAGTGCTAGTATGGGATACCTAGGCACCGGGGAGCTGTTTTTT
clone size: few; V gene: TRBV7-2; D gene: -; J gene: TRBJ2-7; CDR3 protein: CASSSYGQFYEQYF; CDR3 DNA: TGTGCCAGCAGCTCATATGGACAGTTCTACGAGCAGTACTTC
clone size: once; V gene: TRBV15; D gene: -; J gene: TRBJ2-5; CDR3 protein: CATSRDLVKYF; CDR3 DNA: TGTGCCACCAGCAGAGATTTAGTCAAGTACTTC
clone size: few; V gene: TRBV18; D gene: -; J gene: TRBJ1-2; CDR3 protein: CASSPMAQGNPYGYTF; CDR3 DNA: TGTGCCAGCTCACCAATGGCGCAGGGGAACCCTTATGGCTACACCTTC
clone size: many; V gene: TRBV12-3/TRBV12-4; D gene: -; J gene: TRBJ2-1; CDR3 protein: CASSFSIYNEQFF; CDR3 DNA: TGTGCCAGCAGTTTTAGTATCTACAATGAGCAGTTCTTC
clone size: few; V gene: TRBV20-1; D gene: TRBD2; J gene: TRBJ2-3; CDR3 protein: CSAQPGLAESDTQYF; CDR3 DNA: TGCAGTGCCCAACCGGGACTAGCGGAGTCAGATACGCAGTATTTT
clone size: -; V gene: TRBV18; D gene: TRBD1; J gene: TRBJ1-4; CDR3 protein: CASSPLFGQGSGEKLFF; CDR3 DNA: TGTGCCAGCTCACCGCTTTTTGGACAGGGATCAGGTGAAAAACTGTTTTTT
clone size: many; V gene: TRBV28; D gene: -; J gene: TRBJ2-5; CDR3 protein: CASSLPPLDETQYF; CDR3 DNA: TGTGCCAGCAGTCTCCCACCTTTGGATGAGACCCAGTACTTC
clone size: -; V gene: TRBV5-5; D gene: -; J gene: TRBJ2-3; CDR3 protein: CASRHGLRGRNGDTQYF; CDR3 DNA: TGTGCCAGCAGACACGGGCTCCGTGGTAGGAATGGAGATACGCAGTATTTT
clone size: few; V gene: TRBV15; D gene: TRBD2; J gene: TRBJ2-5; CDR3 protein: CATSGGGSRETQYF; CDR3 DNA: TGTGCCACCAGCGGCGGGGGGAGTAGGGAGACCCAGTACTTC
clone size: few; V gene: TRBV28; D gene: TRBD2; J gene: TRBJ2-5; CDR3 protein: CASSLGGRPQETQYF; CDR3 DNA: TGTGCCAGCAGTTTAGGCGGGAGGCCCCAAGAGACCCAGTACTTC
clone size: -; V gene: TRBV15; D gene: -; J gene: TRBJ2-3; CDR3 protein: CATSRERVGADTQYF; CDR3 DNA: TGTGCCACCAGCAGAGAGAGGGTTGGGGCAGATACGCAGTATTTT
clone size: -; V gene: TRBV30; D gene: -; J gene: TRBJ1-1; CDR3 protein: CAFDPNTEAFF; CDR3 DNA: TGTGCCTTTGACCCGAACACTGAAGCTTTCTTT
clone size: few; V gene: TRBV7-6; D gene: TRBD1; J gene: TRBJ1-1; CDR3 protein: CASSHGQGVAFF; CDR3 DNA: TGTGCCAGCAGCCATGGACAGGGAGTAGCTTTCTTT
clone size: once; V gene: TRBV6-5; D gene: -; J gene: TRBJ1-1; CDR3 protein: CASSYGGEYTEAFF; CDR3 DNA: TGTGCCAGCAGTTATGGGGGGGAGTACACTGAAGCTTTCTTT
clone size: -; V gene: TRBV20-1; D gene: -; J gene: TRBJ1-1; CDR3 protein: CSARRGMNTEAFF; CDR3 DNA: TGCAGTGCTAGGAGGGGTATGAACACTGAAGCTTTCTTT
clone size: -; V gene: TRBV10-3; D gene: -; J gene: TRBJ2-5; CDR3 protein: CAISAGGVDQYF; CDR3 DNA: TGTGCCATCAGTGCGGGGGGCGTCGACCAGTACTTC
clone size: many; V gene: TRBV5-1; D gene: TRBD1; J gene: TRBJ2-7; CDR3 protein: CASSLRRGQDEQYF; CDR3 DNA: TGCGCCAGCAGCTTAAGAAGGGGACAGGACGAGCAGTACTTC
clone size: few; V gene: TRBV10-3; D gene: TRBD2; J gene: TRBJ2-1; CDR3 protein: CAIFNFGLAGGPHNNEQFF; CDR3 DNA: TGTGCCATCTTTAATTTCGGACTAGCGGGAGGCCCCCACAACAATGAGCAGTTCTTC
clone size: -; V gene: TRBV20-1; D gene: TRBD2; J gene: TRBJ2-3; CDR3 protein: CSARDSTSGRGDTQYF; CDR3 DNA: TGCAGTGCTAGAGATTCGACTAGCGGGAGAGGAGATACGCAGTATTTT
clone size: -; V gene: TRBV4-1; D gene: TRBD2; J gene: TRBJ2-1; CDR3 protein: CASSQDPPRVSGRGYNEQFF; CDR3 DNA: TGCGCCAGCAGCCAAGACCCCCCCCGGGTTAGCGGGAGAGGCTACAATGAGCAGTTCTTC
clone size: -; V gene: TRBV10-3; D gene: -; J gene: TRBJ1-2; CDR3 protein: CAISVNPGDFYGYTF; CDR3 DNA: TGTGCCATCAGTGTAAATCCGGGAGATTTCTATGGCTACACCTTC
clone size: -; V gene: TRBV6-1; D gene: -; J gene: TRBJ2-7; CDR3 protein: CASSNPSGGGLYEQYF; CDR3 DNA: TGTGCCAGCAGTAACCCTTCAGGGGGAGGGCTGTACGAGCAGTACTTC
clone size: -; V gene: TRBV10-3; D gene: -; J gene: TRBJ2-1; CDR3 protein: CAISEWAGDPFSYNEQFF; CDR3 DNA: TGTGCCATCAGTGAGTGGGCAGGAGATCCTTTTTCCTACAATGAGCAGTTCTTC
clone size: -; V gene: TRBV9; D gene: TRBD2; J gene: TRBJ2-2; CDR3 protein: CASSFSGRAFGGELFF; CDR3 DNA: TGTGCCAGCAGCTTTAGCGGGAGGGCCTTCGGCGGGGAGCTGTTTTTT
clone size: -; V gene: TRBV5-1; D gene: TRBD2; J gene: TRBJ2-3; CDR3 protein: CASSPGLAGSADTQYF; CDR3 DNA: TGCGCCAGCAGCCCCGGACTAGCGGGGAGCGCAGATACGCAGTATTTT
clone size: few; V gene: TRBV30; D gene: -; J gene: TRBJ2-2; CDR3 protein: CAWSSYQELFF; CDR3 DNA: TGTGCCTGGAGTTCTTACCAGGAGCTGTTTTTT
clone size: -; V gene: TRBV20-1; D gene: TRBD1; J gene: TRBJ2-2; CDR3 protein: CSAFRTGETGELFF; CDR3 DNA: TGCAGTGCTTTCCGGACAGGGGAGACCGGGGAGCTGTTTTTT
clone size: many; V gene: TRBV12-3/TRBV12-4; D gene: TRBD1; J gene: TRBJ2-7; CDR3 protein: CASSRQGQGQYF; CDR3 DNA: TGTGCCAGCAGTCGACAGGGTCAAGGGCAGTACTTC
clone size: many; V gene: TRBV20-1; D gene: -; J gene: TRBJ2-7; CDR3 protein: CSANRLEMGSYEQYF; CDR3 DNA: TGCAGTGCTAACCGCCTGGAAATGGGATCCTACGAGCAGTACTTC
clone size: many; V gene: TRBV20-1; D gene: -; J gene: TRBJ1-4; CDR3 protein: CSARDMRGTEGEKLFF; CDR3 DNA: TGCAGTGCTAGAGATATGCGAGGGACTGAGGGGGAAAAACTGTTTTTT
clone size: many; V gene: TRBV2; D gene: -; J gene: TRBJ1-5; CDR3 protein: CASGVEQGSNQPQHF; CDR3 DNA: TGTGCCAGCGGGGTGGAACAGGGAAGCAATCAGCCCCAGCATTTT
clone size: -; V gene: TRBV6-1; D gene: -; J gene: TRBJ2-1; CDR3 protein: CAGGPGSVHEQFF; CDR3 DNA: TGTGCCGGAGGTCCGGGGTCCGTCCATGAGCAGTTCTTC
clone size: many; V gene: TRBV14; D gene: -; J gene: TRBJ2-1; CDR3 protein: CASRGRSELANEQFF; CDR3 DNA: TGTGCCAGCAGAGGAAGGTCCGAACTAGCCAATGAGCAGTTCTTC
clone size: many; V gene: TRBV6-1; D gene: TRBD2; J gene: TRBJ2-7; CDR3 protein: CASSPGLAAYEQYF; CDR3 DNA: TGTGCCAGCAGCCCGGGACTAGCGGCCTACGAGCAGTACTTC